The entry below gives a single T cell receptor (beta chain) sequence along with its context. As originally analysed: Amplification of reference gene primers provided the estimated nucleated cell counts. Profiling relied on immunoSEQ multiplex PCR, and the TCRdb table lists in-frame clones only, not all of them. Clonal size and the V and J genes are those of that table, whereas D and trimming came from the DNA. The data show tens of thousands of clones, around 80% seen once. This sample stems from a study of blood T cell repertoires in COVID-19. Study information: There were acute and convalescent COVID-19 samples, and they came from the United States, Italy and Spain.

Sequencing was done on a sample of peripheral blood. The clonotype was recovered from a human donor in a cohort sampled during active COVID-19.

The CDR3 reads CASSPRSSGGRNEQFF. In DNA form, the CDR3 reads TGTGCCAGCAGCCCAAGGTCCAGCGGGGGTAGAAATGAGCAGTTCTTC. This chain connects TRBV11-1 to TRBJ2-1, with 8 bases that match TRBD2. This CDR3 contains 16 residues. The V gene's germline CDR1 is SGHAT and CDR2 FQDESV (reference sequence). With V trimmed by 5 bases and J by 7 bases, 13 bases remained unmatched.